A single sample gave rise to the 19 T cell receptor beta chains below, sequenced in a study of shared clonotypes between healthy human individuals. Some clones are missing from TCRdb's copy, which holds only in-frame ones; the method was immunoSEQ multiplex PCR. This sample has some 650,000 clones, with around 97% found just once. The sequenced sample consisted of naive CD4+ T cells sorted from blood. Subset: CD45RA+ positively selected. These receptors all come from a woman between 25 and 40 years old in good health.

The chain carries TRBV28 and TRBJ1-5; D unclear. The CDR3 is 11 residues long. The V end lost 5 bases, the J end lost 7 bases, and 6 bases lay between the germline ends. Germline CDR1 is MDHEN and CDR2 is SYDVKM. CDR3 amino acids: CASSVQQPQHF. CDR3 nucleotide sequence: TGTGCCAGCAGTGTACAGCAGCCCCAGCATTTT.

This sequence joins TRBV5-1 and TRBJ2-2, with 7 bases lining up with TRBD2. This CDR3 is built from 16 residues. With 6 bases clipped from V and 3 bases from J, the junction kept 11 bases outside the gene matches. Germline V gene sequence: CDR1 SGHRS, CDR2 YFSETQ. This CDR3 reads CASKILAVIDTGELFF. Written as DNA, the CDR3 is TGCGCCAGCAAAATTCTAGCGGTAATTGACACCGGGGAGCTGTTTTTT.

V is TRBV11-2 and J is TRBJ1-1; no clear D. The V and J ends lost 5 bases and 1 base respectively, with 14 bases between them. CDR3 size: 15 residues. Germline CDR1 reads SGHAT; CDR2 reads FQNNGV. DNA for the CDR3: TGTGCCAGCAGCCCCCAGTCGAGTGGGAACACTGAAGCTTTCTTT. Its protein is CASSPQSSGNTEAFF.

This clone came up once. J is TRBJ2-3 and V is TRBV7-9, with TRBD2 identical over 12 bases. CDR1 is SEHNR and CDR2 is FQNEAQ in the germline V gene (reference sequence). The CDR3 loop spans 16 amino acids. Trimming removed 1 base from V and 6 bases from J; junction bases left unmatched: 5. CDR3 nucleotide sequence: TGTGCCAGCAGCTTAGGAAGGACTAGCGGGGATGATACGCAGTATTTT. Protein product: CASSLGRTSGDDTQYF.

V gene TRBV28 combines with J gene TRBJ1-5; no firm D call. Germline CDR1 MDHEN, CDR2 SYDVKM. The ends were cut back, 3 bases at V and 8 bases at J, with 8 bases in the middle. CDR3 size: 12 residues. The CDR3 loop is CASSLIGKPQHF. The CDR3 region has the DNA TGTGCCAGCAGTTTGATAGGGAAGCCCCAGCATTTT.

The rearrangement uses TRBV20-1 and TRBJ2-1; D gene ambiguous. Germline CDR1 DFQATT, CDR2 SNEGSKA (reference sequence). Trimming pared 6 bases from V and 5 bases from J, leaving 5 bases between. CDR3 length: 10 amino acids. CDR3 DNA: TGCAGTGCAAATCACAATGAGCAGTTCTTC. Its protein is CSANHNEQFF.

J is TRBJ2-7 and V is TRBV18; D gene uncertain. Germline V lookup: CDR1 KGHSH, CDR2 LQKENI. The length of the CDR3 is 14 residues. Between the trimmed V and J ends, which lost 2 bases and 3 bases, there was a span of 11 bases. The CDR3: CASSPVRADYEQYF. The CDR3 nucleotides read TGTGCCAGCTCACCAGTACGGGCGGACTACGAGCAGTACTTC.

This sequence joins TRBV4-1 and TRBJ1-1; D is uncertain. Trimming removed 1 base at V and 1 base at J, with 10 bases between. Germline V lookup: CDR1 MGHRA, CDR2 YSYEKL. This CDR3 has 15 amino acids. In DNA, the CDR3 is TGCGCCAGCAGCCAAGTGGGAATCAGGAACACTGAAGCTTTCTTT. It translates to CASSQVGIRNTEAFF.

The chain employs TRBV27 and TRBJ2-5; maybe TRBD1 (6 bases). The J call is in doubt because the DNA end fits TRBJ2-7 better. CDR3 size: 15 residues. The germline gives CDR1 MNHEY, CDR2 SMNVEV (reference sequence). The CDR3 coding sequence is TGTGCCAGCAGTCCGAGGACAGTTCTTTCCTACGAGCAGTACTTC. Protein: CASSPRTVLSYEQYF.

The chain combines TRBV18 with TRBJ2-2; possibly TRBD1 or TRBD2 for D (5 bases each). Trimming pared 0 bases from V and 6 bases from J, leaving 8 bases between. The germline V gene encodes CDR1 KGHSH and CDR2 LQKENI. CDR3 length: 14 residues. The CDR3 DNA is TGTGCCAGCTCACCACCGGGGGAGTCCGGGGAGCTGTTTTTT. Encoded protein: CASSPPGESGELFF.

The chain recombines TRBV18 with TRBJ1-3; no reliable D call. CDR3 length: 15 amino acids. Trimming cost V 3 bases and J 1 base, with 10 bases left between them. Germline loops: CDR1 KGHSH, CDR2 LQKENI. CDR3 sequence (DNA): TGTGCCAGCTCACCGGTATGGGAGTCTGGAAACACCATATATTTT. Amino acid sequence: CASSPVWESGNTIYF.

This chain uses TRBV29-1 with TRBJ1-4, with D possibly TRBD1 on 5 matching bases. Germline CDR1 and CDR2: SQVTM and ANQGSEA. The V end lost 4 bases, the J end lost 7 bases, and 10 bases lay between the germline ends. The CDR3 length is 12 residues. The CDR3, as DNA: TGCAGCGTTGCAGGGTCGGGTGAAAAACTGTTTTTT. Encoded protein: CSVAGSGEKLFF.

The chain has TRBV27 and TRBJ2-7, with 12 bases that match TRBD2. The V gene's germline CDR1 is MNHEY and CDR2 SMNVEV (reference sequence). The CDR3 is 16 residues long. V was clipped by 2 bases and J by 4 bases; unmatched bases: 6. The CDR3, as DNA: TGTGCCAGCAGTTTAGGGGCGGGACTAGCGGGTTACGAGCAGTACTTC. Translation gives CASSLGAGLAGYEQYF.

V usage is TRBV15 and J usage is TRBJ2-2; D gene ambiguous. The germline V gene has CDR1 LNHNV and CDR2 YYDKDF (reference sequence). Trimming cost V 4 bases and J 2 bases, with 5 bases left between them. The CDR3 extends over 13 amino acids. The CDR3, as DNA: TGTGCCACCAGCACCAGAAACACCGGGGAGCTGTTTTTT. Translation gives CATSTRNTGELFF.

The chain joins TRBV5-4 to TRBJ1-4, with D possibly TRBD1 on 5 matching bases. The CDR3 is 13 residues long. Germline CDR1 is SGHNT and CDR2 is YYREEE (reference sequence). V was cut by 4 bases and J by 6 bases, with 10 bases left in between. The CDR3 bases are TGTGCCAGCAGCCTAGACAGAGATGAAAAACTGTTTTTT. Translating gives CASSLDRDEKLFF.

To note about this clone: Given the absence of the conserved phenylalanine or tryptophan at the CDR3 end, a read error is likely. This sequence joins TRBV5-8 and TRBJ1-1; D remains unclear. In germline, CDR1 is SGHTS, CDR2 YDEGEE. The CDR3 runs to 11 residues. V was trimmed by 5 bases and J by 1 base, leaving 3 bases between them. The CDR3 reads CASRKNTEAFL. CDR3 bases: TGTGCCAGCAGAAAGAACACTGAAGCTTTCCTT.

This rearrangement joins TRBV7-8 to TRBJ1-5; a possible D gene is TRBD1 (6 bases). CDR1 and CDR2 from the germline V gene are SGHVS and FQNEAQ. The CDR3 totals 15 residues. V was cut by 1 base and J by 5 bases, with 12 bases left in between. CDR3 sequence reads: CASSLERGAHQPQHF. The CDR3 DNA reads TGTGCCAGCAGCTTAGAACGGGGGGCTCATCAGCCCCAGCATTTT.

The genes are TRBV5-4 and TRBJ2-2, with no clear D. Trimming removed 0 bases from V and 5 bases from J, with 5 bases in between. Per the germline V gene, CDR1 is SGHNT and CDR2 is YYREEE (reference sequence). This CDR3 has 13 amino acids. CDR3 region: CASSLDYTGELFF. The CDR3 DNA reads as TGTGCCAGCAGCTTGGATTATACCGGGGAGCTGTTTTTT. The variable domain in full, with the rest retrieved from reference TRBV5-4 and TRBJ2-2, is ETGVTQSPTHLIKTRGQQVTLRCSSQSGHNTVSWYQQALGQGPQFIFQYYREEENGRGNFPPRFSGLQFPNYSSELNVNALELDDSALYLCASSLDYTGELFFGEGSRLTVL.

The CDR3 protein is CASTPGTGDEPQHF. The CDR3, as DNA: TGTGCCAGTACCCCCGGGACAGGGGATGAGCCCCAGCATTTT. The chain links TRBV19 to TRBJ1-5; 10 nucleotides align to TRBD1. Germline CDR1 reads LNHDA; CDR2 reads SQIVND (reference sequence). Losses at the gene ends were 7 bases for V and 8 bases for J; bases not matched to a gene: 8. This CDR3 has 14 residues.